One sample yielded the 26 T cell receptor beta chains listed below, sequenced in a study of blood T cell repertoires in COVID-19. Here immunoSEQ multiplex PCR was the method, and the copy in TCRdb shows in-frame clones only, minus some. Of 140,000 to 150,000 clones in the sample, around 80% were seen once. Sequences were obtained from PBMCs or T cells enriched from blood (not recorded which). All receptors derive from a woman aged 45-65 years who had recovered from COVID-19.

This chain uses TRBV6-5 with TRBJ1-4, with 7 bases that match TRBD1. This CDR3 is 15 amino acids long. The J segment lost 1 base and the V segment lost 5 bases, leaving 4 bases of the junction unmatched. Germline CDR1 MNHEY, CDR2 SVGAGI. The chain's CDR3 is CASSTRGQTNEKLFF. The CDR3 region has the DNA TGTGCCAGCAGTACAAGGGGGCAAACTAATGAAAAACTGTTTTTT.

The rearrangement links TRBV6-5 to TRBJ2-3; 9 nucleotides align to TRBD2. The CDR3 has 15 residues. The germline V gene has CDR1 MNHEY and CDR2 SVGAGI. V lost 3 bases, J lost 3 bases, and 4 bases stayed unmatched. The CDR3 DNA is TGTGCCAGCAGTTATCCTAGCGGGGATACAGATACGCAGTATTTT. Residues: CASSYPSGDTDTQYF.

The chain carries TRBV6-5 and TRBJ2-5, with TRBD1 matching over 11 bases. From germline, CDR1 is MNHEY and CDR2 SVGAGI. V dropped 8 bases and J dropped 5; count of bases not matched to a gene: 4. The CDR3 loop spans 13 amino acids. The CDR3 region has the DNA TGTGCCAGCGACCGGGACAGGGGGGAGACCCAGTACTTC. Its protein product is CASDRDRGETQYF.

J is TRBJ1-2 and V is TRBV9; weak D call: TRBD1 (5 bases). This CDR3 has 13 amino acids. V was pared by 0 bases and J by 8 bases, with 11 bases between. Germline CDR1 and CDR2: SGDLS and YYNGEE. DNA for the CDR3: TGTGCCAGCAGCGTAGTTCCAGGGTACGGCTACACCTTC. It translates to CASSVVPGYGYTF. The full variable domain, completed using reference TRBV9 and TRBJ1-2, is DSGVTQTPKHLITATGQRVTLRCSPRSGDLSVYWYQQSLDQGLQFLIQYYNGEERAKGNILERFSAQQFPDLHSELNLSSLELGDSALYFCASSVVPGYGYTFGSGTRLTVV.

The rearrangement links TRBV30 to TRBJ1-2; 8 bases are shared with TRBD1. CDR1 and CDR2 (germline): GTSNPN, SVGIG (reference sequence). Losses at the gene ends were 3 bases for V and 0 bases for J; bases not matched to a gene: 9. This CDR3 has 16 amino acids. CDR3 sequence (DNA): TGTGCCTGGAGGGGCGCCGGGACAGGTTCTAACTATGGCTACACCTTC. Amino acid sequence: CAWRGAGTGSNYGYTF.

CDR3 in DNA: TGTGCCAGCAGCTTGCTAACAGATCTCAATTCACCCCTCCACTTT. Residues: CASSLLTDLNSPLHF. The chain joins TRBV5-5 to TRBJ1-6; D ambiguous. From germline, CDR1 is SGHKS and CDR2 YYEKEE (reference sequence). The CDR3 consists of 15 residues. V was trimmed by 1 base and J by 7 bases, leaving 12 bases between them. Combining the CDR3 with reference TRBV5-5 and TRBJ1-6 gives the whole variable domain DAGVTQSPTHLIKTRGQQVTLRCSPISGHKSVSWYQQVLGQGPQFIFQYYEKEERGRGNFPDRFSARQFPNYSSELNVNALLLGDSALYLCASSLLTDLNSPLHFGNGTRLTVT.

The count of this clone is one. For the CDR3, the DNA is TGTGCCAGCAGTCCAAGACAGGGGGGAGAGACCCAGTACTTC. Amino acids: CASSPRQGGETQYF. The V gene is TRBV27, the J gene TRBJ2-5, with 9 bases lining up with TRBD1. The CDR3 runs 14 residues. J lost 4 bases, V lost 5 bases, and 5 bases had no gene match. Germline CDR1 reads MNHEY; CDR2 reads SMNVEV (reference sequence).

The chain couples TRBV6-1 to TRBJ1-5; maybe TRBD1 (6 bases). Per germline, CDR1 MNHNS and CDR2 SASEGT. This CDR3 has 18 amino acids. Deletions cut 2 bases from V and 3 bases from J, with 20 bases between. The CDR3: CASSEFPPFQGFNQPQHF. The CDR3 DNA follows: TGTGCCAGCAGTGAATTCCCACCGTTCCAGGGGTTCAATCAGCCCCAGCATTTT.

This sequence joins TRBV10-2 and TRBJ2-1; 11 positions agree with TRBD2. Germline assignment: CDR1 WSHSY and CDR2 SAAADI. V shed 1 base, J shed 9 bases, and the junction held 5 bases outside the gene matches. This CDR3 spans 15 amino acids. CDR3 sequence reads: CASSELRLAGSEQFF. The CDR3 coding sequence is TGCGCCAGCAGTGAGTTACGACTAGCGGGGAGTGAGCAGTTCTTC.

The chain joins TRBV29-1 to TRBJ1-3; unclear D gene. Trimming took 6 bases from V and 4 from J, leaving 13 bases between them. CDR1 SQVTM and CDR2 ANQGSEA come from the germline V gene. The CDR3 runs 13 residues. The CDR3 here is CSVNSLGGNTIYF. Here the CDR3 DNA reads TGCAGCGTAAACAGCCTCGGCGGAAACACCATATATTTT.

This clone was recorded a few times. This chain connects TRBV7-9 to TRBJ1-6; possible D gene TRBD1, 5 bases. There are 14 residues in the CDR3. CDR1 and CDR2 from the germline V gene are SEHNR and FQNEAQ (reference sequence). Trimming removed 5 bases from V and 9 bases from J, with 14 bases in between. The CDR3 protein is CASSKKGPISPLHF. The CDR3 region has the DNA TGTGCCAGCAGCAAAAAGGGGCCTATTTCACCCCTCCACTTT.

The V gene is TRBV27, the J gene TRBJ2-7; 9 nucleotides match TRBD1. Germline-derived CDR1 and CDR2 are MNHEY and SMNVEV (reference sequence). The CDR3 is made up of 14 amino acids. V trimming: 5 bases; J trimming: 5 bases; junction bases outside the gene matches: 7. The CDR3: CASSHRDRADEQYF. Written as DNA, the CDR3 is TGTGCCAGCAGTCACCGGGACAGGGCGGACGAGCAGTACTTC.

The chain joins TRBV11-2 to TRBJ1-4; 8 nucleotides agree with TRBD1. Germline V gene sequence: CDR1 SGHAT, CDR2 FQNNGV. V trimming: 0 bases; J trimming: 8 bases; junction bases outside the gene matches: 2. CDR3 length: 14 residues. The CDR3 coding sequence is TGTGCCAGCAGCTTAGACAGGGGGCGCGAAAAACTGTTTTTT. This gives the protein CASSLDRGREKLFF.

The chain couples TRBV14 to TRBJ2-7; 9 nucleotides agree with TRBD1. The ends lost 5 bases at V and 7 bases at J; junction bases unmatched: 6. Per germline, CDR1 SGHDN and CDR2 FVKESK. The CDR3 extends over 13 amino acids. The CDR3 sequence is CASSVQQGAEQYV. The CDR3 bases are TGTGCCAGCAGCGTTCAACAGGGGGCAGAGCAGTACGTC.

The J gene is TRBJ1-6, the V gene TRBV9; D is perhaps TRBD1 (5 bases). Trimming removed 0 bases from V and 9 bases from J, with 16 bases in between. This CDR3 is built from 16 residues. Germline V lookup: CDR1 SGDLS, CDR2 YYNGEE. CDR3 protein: CASSVASGGRSSPLHF. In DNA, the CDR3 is TGTGCCAGCAGCGTAGCTTCGGGGGGTAGGAGTTCACCCCTCCACTTT.

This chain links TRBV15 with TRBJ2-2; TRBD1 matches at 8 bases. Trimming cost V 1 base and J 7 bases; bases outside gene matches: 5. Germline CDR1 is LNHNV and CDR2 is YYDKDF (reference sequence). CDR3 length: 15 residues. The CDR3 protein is CATSRVQGASGELFF. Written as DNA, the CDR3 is TGTGCCACCAGCAGAGTGCAGGGGGCGAGCGGGGAGCTGTTTTTT. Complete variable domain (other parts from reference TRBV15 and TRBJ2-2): DAMVIQNPRYQVTQFGKPVTLSCSQTLNHNVMYWYQQKSSQAPKLLFHYYDKDFNNEADTPDNFQSRRPNTSFCFLDIRSPGLGDTAMYLCATSRVQGASGELFFGEGSRLTVL.

CDR3 DNA sequence: TGTGCCAGCAGTCCCAGGGTTAACTATGGCTACACCTTC. This gives the protein CASSPRVNYGYTF. The chain has TRBV7-9 and TRBJ1-2, with TRBD1 as a possible D gene (5 bases). V shed 6 bases and J shed 1 base, with 9 bases lying between them. This CDR3 has 13 amino acids. Germline values: CDR1 SEHNR, CDR2 FQNEAQ (reference sequence).

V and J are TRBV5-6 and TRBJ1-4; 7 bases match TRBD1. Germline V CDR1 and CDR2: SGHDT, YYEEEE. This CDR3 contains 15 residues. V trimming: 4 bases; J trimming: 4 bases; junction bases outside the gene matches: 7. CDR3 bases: TGTGCCAGCAGCCGGGGACAGACCAATAATGAAAAACTGTTTTTT. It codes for CASSRGQTNNEKLFF.

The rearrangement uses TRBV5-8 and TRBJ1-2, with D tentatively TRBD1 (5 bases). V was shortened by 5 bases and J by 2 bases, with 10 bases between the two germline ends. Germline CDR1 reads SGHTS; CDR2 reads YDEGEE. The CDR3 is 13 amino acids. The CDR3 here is CASSPEGNYGYTF. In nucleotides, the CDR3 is TGTGCCAGCAGTCCGGAGGGGAACTATGGCTACACCTTC.

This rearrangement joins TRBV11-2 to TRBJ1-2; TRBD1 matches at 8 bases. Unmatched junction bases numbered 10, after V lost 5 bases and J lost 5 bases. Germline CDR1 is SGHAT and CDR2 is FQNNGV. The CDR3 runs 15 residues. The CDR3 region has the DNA TGTGCCAGCAGCAAGTCCGAGACAGGGGATTATGGCTACACCTTC. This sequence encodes CASSKSETGDYGYTF.

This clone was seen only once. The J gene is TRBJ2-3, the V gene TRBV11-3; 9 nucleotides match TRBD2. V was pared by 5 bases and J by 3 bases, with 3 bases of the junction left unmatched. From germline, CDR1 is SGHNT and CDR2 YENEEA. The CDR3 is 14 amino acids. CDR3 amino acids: CASSSGGWTDTQYF. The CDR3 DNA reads TGTGCCAGCAGCAGCGGGGGGTGGACAGATACGCAGTATTTT.

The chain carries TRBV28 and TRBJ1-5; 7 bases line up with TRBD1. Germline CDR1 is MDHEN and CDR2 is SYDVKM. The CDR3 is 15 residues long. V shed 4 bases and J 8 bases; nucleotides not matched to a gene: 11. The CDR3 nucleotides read TGTGCCAGCAGTTCTCCCGGGACAGCCTTTAAGCCCCAGCATTTT. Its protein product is CASSSPGTAFKPQHF.

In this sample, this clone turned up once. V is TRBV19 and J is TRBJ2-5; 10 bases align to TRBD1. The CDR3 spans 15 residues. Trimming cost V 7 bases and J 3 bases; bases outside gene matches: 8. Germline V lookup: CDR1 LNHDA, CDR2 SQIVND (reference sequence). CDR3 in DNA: TGTGCCAGTAATCGACAGGGGGCAGGAAAAGAGACCCAGTACTTC. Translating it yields CASNRQGAGKETQYF.

CDR3 DNA sequence: TGTGCCAGCAGTTTGCGGGGCGCGGACACTGAAGCTTTCTTT. It encodes CASSLRGADTEAFF. The chain couples TRBV28 to TRBJ1-1, with D possibly matching TRBD1 (5 bases). Trimming removed 3 bases from V and 3 bases from J, with 11 bases in between. In germline, CDR1 is MDHEN, CDR2 SYDVKM. This CDR3 region has 14 residues.

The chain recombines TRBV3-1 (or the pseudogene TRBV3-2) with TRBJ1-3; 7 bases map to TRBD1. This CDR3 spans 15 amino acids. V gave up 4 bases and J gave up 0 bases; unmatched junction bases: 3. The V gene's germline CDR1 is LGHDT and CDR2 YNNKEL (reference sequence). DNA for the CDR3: TGTGCCAGCAGCCTTGCAGGGGGCTCTGGAAACACCATATATTTT. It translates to CASSLAGGSGNTIYF.

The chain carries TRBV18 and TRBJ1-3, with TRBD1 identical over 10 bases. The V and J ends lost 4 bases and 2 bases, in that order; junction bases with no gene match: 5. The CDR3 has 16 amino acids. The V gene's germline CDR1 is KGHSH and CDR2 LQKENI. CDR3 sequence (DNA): TGTGCCAGCTCACAGGGACAGGGGAATACTGGAAACACCATATATTTT. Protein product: CASSQGQGNTGNTIYF.